The 23 T cell receptor beta chains below were found in one sample sequenced in a study of CD8 T cells in Susac syndrome. Random hexamers served to reverse transcribe roughly 0.5 to 1 ug RNA. TCRdb called the immunoSEQ multiplex PCR reads again in MiXCR, with one record for every CDR3 protein. The table records under 200,000 distinct CDR3 sequences, about 91% of them present only once. Input material: CD4+ T cells from PBMCs. These receptors came from a human donor with Susac syndrome.

This sequence joins TRBV20-1 and TRBJ2-1; D uncertain. The CDR3 consists of 14 residues. CDR1 is DFQATT and CDR2 is SNEGSKA in the germline V gene (reference sequence). V dropped 1 base and J dropped 4 bases, with 11 bases sitting between them. The CDR3 sequence is CSARVPASYNEQFF. In DNA form, the CDR3 reads TGCAGTGCTAGAGTTCCGGCAAGTTACAATGAGCAGTTCTTC.

The chain uses TRBV5-6 and TRBJ2-3, with no clear D. The CDR3 loop spans 13 amino acids. CDR1 and CDR2 (germline): SGHDT, YYEEEE. V lost 3 bases and J lost 8, with 13 bases in between. CDR3 sequence: CASSSRPAGTQYF. The CDR3 nucleotides are TGTGCCAGCAGCTCAAGGCCGGCCGGTACGCAGTATTTT. The entire variable domain, with the rest obtained from reference TRBV5-6 and TRBJ2-3, is as follows: DAGVTQSPTHLIKTRGQQVTLRCSPKSGHDTVSWYQQALGQGPQFIFQYYEEEERQRGNFPDRFSGHQFPNYSSELNVNALLLGDSALYLCASSSRPAGTQYFGPGTRLTVL.

The chain joins TRBV19 to TRBJ1-1, with 7 bases lining up with TRBD1. Germline values: CDR1 LNHDA, CDR2 SQIVND (reference sequence). V shed 4 bases, J shed 7 bases, and the junction held 9 bases outside the gene matches. The CDR3 contains 14 residues. CDR3 protein: CASSTTDRAIEAFF. The CDR3 nucleotides read TGTGCCAGTAGTACGACCGACAGGGCGATTGAAGCTTTCTTT.

The J gene is TRBJ1-5, the V gene TRBV5-6; D possibly corresponds to TRBD1 (6 bases). The CDR3 totals 15 residues. The germline gives CDR1 SGHDT, CDR2 YYEEEE. V lost 4 bases to trimming and J lost 6 bases, with 17 bases between them. The CDR3 DNA follows: TGTGCCAGCAGCCTTTTGACAGGAACAGGTCAGCCCCAGCATTTT. Protein sequence: CASSLLTGTGQPQHF.

The V and J genes are TRBV6-5 and TRBJ2-5; no clear D. The germline V and J ends were trimmed by 4 bases and 2 bases, with 8 bases remaining between them. This CDR3 has 13 residues. From germline, CDR1 is MNHEY and CDR2 SVGAGI. CDR3 coding DNA: TGTGCCAGCAGTTCCGACTCGCAAGAGACCCAGTACTTC. The encoded protein is CASSSDSQETQYF.

V usage is TRBV5-1 and J usage is TRBJ1-4; maybe TRBD1 (5 bases). There are 15 residues in the CDR3. CDR1 and CDR2 from the germline V gene are SGHRS and YFSETQ. Between the trimmed V and J ends, which lost 4 bases and 8 bases, there was a span of 18 bases. The CDR3 nucleotides are TGCGCCAGCAGCGGGGGTGTTGGGGTTGGCGAAAAACTGTTTTTT. It codes for CASSGGVGVGEKLFF.

This chain uses TRBV12-3 or TRBV12-4 with TRBJ2-2; 16 nucleotides match TRBD2. This CDR3 spans 19 amino acids. V was pared by 2 bases and J by 6 bases, with 9 bases of the junction left unmatched. The CDR3 protein is CASSLSGLAGGPYAGELFF. The CDR3, as DNA: TGTGCCAGCAGTTTATCGGGACTAGCGGGGGGGCCATACGCCGGGGAGCTGTTTTTT.

J is TRBJ2-2 and V is TRBV28; 10 bases line up with TRBD1. Germline-derived CDR1 and CDR2 are MDHEN and SYDVKM. CDR3 length: 16 amino acids. Unmatched junction bases numbered 4, after V lost 4 bases and J lost 2 bases. DNA for the CDR3: TGTGCCAGCAGTTGGGACAGGGGCCTTAACACCGGGGAGCTGTTTTTT. This gives the protein CASSWDRGLNTGELFF.

The V gene is TRBV28, the J gene TRBJ2-4; 7 nucleotides agree with TRBD1. CDR3 size: 18 residues. Unmatched junction bases numbered 15, after V lost 6 bases and J lost 1 base. Per the germline V gene, CDR1 is MDHEN and CDR2 is SYDVKM. The DNA of the CDR3 is TGTGCCAGCAGGTCAACTCCGGGACAGCGTGGGGCCAAAAACATTCAGTACTTC. This translates into CASRSTPGQRGAKNIQYF.

CDR3 sequence (DNA): TGTGCCAGCAGCCAAGATTCGGGTGGCGCTGAAGCTTTCTTT. This translates into CASSQDSGGAEAFF. This chain connects TRBV3-1 to TRBJ1-1; no reliable D call. V lost 0 bases and J lost 6, with 11 bases in between. CDR3 length: 14 amino acids. In germline, CDR1 is LGHDT, CDR2 YNNKEL (reference sequence).

This sequence joins TRBV20-1 and TRBJ1-5; D is perhaps TRBD1 (5 bases). Germline values: CDR1 DFQATT, CDR2 SNEGSKA (reference sequence). V lost 6 bases, J lost 4 bases, and 13 bases lay in between. There are 13 residues in the CDR3. The CDR3 nucleotides are TGCAGTGCAAATCAGGGAAGAAATCAGCCCCAGCATTTT. This sequence encodes CSANQGRNQPQHF.

V is TRBV3-1 and J is TRBJ2-5; 11 bases fit TRBD2. The V and J ends lost 4 bases and 2 bases, in that order; junction bases with no gene match: 3. Germline CDR1 LGHDT, CDR2 YNNKEL (reference sequence). The CDR3 spans 15 residues. The CDR3 nucleotides read TGTGCCAGCAGCCTGACTAGCGGGGATCAAGAGACCCAGTACTTC. The encoded protein is CASSLTSGDQETQYF.

V gene TRBV5-1 combines with J gene TRBJ1-2; D gene uncertain. Trimming shortened V by 1 base and J by 5 bases, and 9 bases separated the two germline ends. CDR1 and CDR2 (germline): SGHRS, YFSETQ. This CDR3 contains 13 residues. This CDR3 is CASSLFAVYGYTF. DNA of the CDR3: TGCGCCAGCAGCTTGTTTGCTGTTTATGGCTACACCTTC.

V is TRBV5-6 and J is TRBJ2-7; 8 bases match TRBD1. CDR1 and CDR2 (germline): SGHDT, YYEEEE. This CDR3 spans 14 amino acids. The trim removed 2 bases at V and 7 bases at J, leaving 8 bases unmatched. The CDR3 reads CASSFLQGVWEQYF. CDR3 bases: TGTGCCAGCAGCTTTCTACAGGGGGTTTGGGAGCAGTACTTC.

DNA for the CDR3: TGTGCCAGCAGACCTAGGACAGGGGGCGGGAACACTGAAGCTTTCTTT. Protein sequence: CASRPRTGGGNTEAFF. The chain recombines TRBV7-9 with TRBJ1-1; 11 positions match TRBD1. Germline V gene sequence: CDR1 SEHNR, CDR2 FQNEAQ (reference sequence). This CDR3 is built from 16 residues. Trimming removed 6 bases from V and 1 base from J; junction bases left unmatched: 7.

The chain combines TRBV14 with TRBJ2-1; 11 bases map to TRBD2. The length of the CDR3 is 15 residues. CDR1 and CDR2 from the germline V gene are SGHDN and FVKESK. The J segment lost 4 bases and the V segment lost 6 bases, leaving 5 bases of the junction unmatched. CDR3 in DNA: TGTGCCAGCAGAAAAACTAGCGGGAGTTACAATGAGCAGTTCTTC. This encodes CASRKTSGSYNEQFF.

V is TRBV12-3 or TRBV12-4 and J is TRBJ2-5; D is unclear. The CDR3 spans 13 residues. V lost 1 base and J 3 bases, leaving 6 bases between the germline ends. DNA of the CDR3: TGTGCCAGCAGTTTAGAGCCGGAAGAGACCCAGTACTTC. It encodes CASSLEPEETQYF.

V usage is TRBV20-1 and J usage is TRBJ1-2; the D gene is possibly TRBD1 (5 bases). This CDR3 is built from 14 residues. In germline, CDR1 is DFQATT, CDR2 SNEGSKA (reference sequence). Deletions cut 1 base from V and 8 bases from J, with 17 bases between. The CDR3 bases are TGCAGTGCTAGAGCCCCGGGACCCTTAAGGGGCTACACCTTC. Translating it yields CSARAPGPLRGYTF.

The rearrangement joins TRBV5-1 to TRBJ2-5; possibly TRBD1 for D (6 bases). CDR3 length: 15 amino acids. The V and J ends lost 2 bases and 3 bases respectively, with 14 bases between them. Per the germline V gene, CDR1 is SGHRS and CDR2 is YFSETQ. In DNA form, the CDR3 reads TGCGCCAGCAGCTTATTTCGGGACAAGAAAGAGACCCAGTACTTC. Protein: CASSLFRDKKETQYF.

The chain combines TRBV20-1 with TRBJ2-7; D not resolved. CDR3 size: 14 residues. CDR1 and CDR2 from the germline V gene are DFQATT and SNEGSKA (reference sequence). Trimming stripped 4 bases from V and 3 bases from J, with 16 bases between. The CDR3 here is CSATQGGSFYEQYF. The CDR3 DNA is TGCAGTGCTACCCAAGGCGGAAGCTTCTACGAGCAGTACTTC.

J is TRBJ2-2 and V is TRBV5-6; no definite D call. V shed 5 bases and J shed 1 base, with 6 bases lying between them. CDR3 length: 13 residues. Looked up from germline, CDR1 is SGHDT and CDR2 is YYEEEE. The chain's CDR3 is CASSDLNTGELFF. The DNA of the CDR3 is TGTGCCAGCAGTGACTTGAACACCGGGGAGCTGTTTTTT.

V usage is TRBV4-1 and J usage is TRBJ2-3; possibly TRBD2 for D (6 bases). The V end was cut by 1 base, the J end by 0 bases, with 14 bases between. This CDR3 contains 17 residues. Germline V CDR1 and CDR2: MGHRA, YSYEKL. The CDR3 nucleotides are TGCGCCAGCAGCCAAGTTGATCTGGGACTTAGCACAGATACGCAGTATTTT. It is translated as CASSQVDLGLSTDTQYF.

The J gene is TRBJ2-1, the V gene TRBV30; D is ambiguous. The CDR3 sequence is 12 residues long. Germline V gene data show CDR1 as GTSNPN and CDR2 as SVGIG (reference sequence). V was shortened by 8 bases and J by 6 bases, with 14 bases between the two germline ends. The CDR3 protein is CATRFNVNEQFF. CDR3 nucleotides: TGTGCCACCCGATTCAACGTCAATGAGCAGTTCTTC.